Presented here are 21 T cell receptor beta chains from one specimen sequenced in a study of cytomegalovirus exposure and HLA in healthy donors. PCR involved 60 Vbeta and 13 Jbeta primers. Sequenced by immunoSEQ multiplex PCR; TCRdb stores in-frame clones only, minus some. The repertoire holds approximately 120,000 clones, with roughly three quarters as singletons. Sequenced input: PBMCs. The source is a woman aged 40 to 55 in good health and CMV-seropositive.

The V and J genes are TRBV19 and TRBJ2-7, with D tentatively TRBD1 (5 bases). CDR1 and CDR2 from the germline V gene are LNHDA and SQIVND (reference sequence). Trimming cost V 3 bases and J 4 bases, with 13 bases left between them. The CDR3 covers 14 residues. The CDR3 bases are TGTGCCAGTAGTATCGTGGTAGGGGAATACGAGCAGTACTTC. This translates into CASSIVVGEYEQYF.

The V and J genes are TRBV5-1 and TRBJ1-1; D is undetermined. The V end was cut by 5 bases, the J end by 0 bases, with 17 bases between. The CDR3 spans 16 residues. The germline V gene encodes CDR1 SGHRS and CDR2 YFSETQ. The CDR3 sequence: CASSLMAVSMNTEAFF. The CDR3 region has the DNA TGCGCCAGCAGTTTGATGGCTGTCAGTATGAACACTGAAGCTTTCTTT.

The V and J genes are TRBV5-6 and TRBJ1-2; 10 bases are shared with TRBD1. Germline V lookup: CDR1 SGHDT, CDR2 YYEEEE. Germline trimming cut 6 bases from V and 6 bases from J; bases unmatched to any gene: 8. The CDR3 spans 14 residues. CDR3 protein: CASTARDRGNGYTF. In DNA form, the CDR3 reads TGTGCCAGCACCGCAAGGGACAGGGGTAATGGCTACACCTTC.

The genes are TRBV6-5 and TRBJ1-1; D might be TRBD1 (6 bases). Germline assignment: CDR1 MNHEY and CDR2 SVGAGI. CDR3 size: 15 residues. The V end was cut by 6 bases, the J end by 6 bases, with 20 bases between. The CDR3 is CASRSGQKVVAEAFF. The CDR3 region has the DNA TGTGCCAGCAGAAGTGGACAGAAGGTCGTGGCTGAAGCTTTCTTT.

The V gene is TRBV5-1, the J gene TRBJ2-1; 12 nucleotides match TRBD2. V shed 4 bases and J 5 bases; nucleotides not matched to a gene: 7. Germline assignment: CDR1 SGHRS and CDR2 YFSETQ. This CDR3 has 16 residues. CDR3 residues: CASSLYRLAGDNEQFF. For the CDR3, the DNA is TGCGCCAGCAGCCTTTATCGACTAGCGGGGGACAATGAGCAGTTCTTC.

The chain combines TRBV6-5 with TRBJ2-5; TRBD2 matches at 10 bases. The J call may not be correct, given that the DNA end is closer to TRBJ2-7. This CDR3 is built from 16 residues. The V gene's germline CDR1 is MNHEY and CDR2 SVGAGI. This CDR3 is CASSFRSSGGSYEQYF. As DNA, the CDR3 is TGTGCCAGCAGTTTCCGATCTAGCGGGGGTTCCTACGAGCAGTACTTC.

The J gene is TRBJ1-6, the V gene TRBV5-1, with D uncertain. Per germline, CDR1 SGHRS and CDR2 YFSETQ. V lost 3 bases, J lost 8 bases, and 9 bases lay in between. The CDR3 is 13 residues long. CDR3 in amino acids: CASSSYSYSPLHF. In DNA form, the CDR3 reads TGCGCCAGCAGCTCCTATTCCTATTCACCCCTCCACTTT.

The chain carries TRBV2 and TRBJ1-2; maybe TRBD1 (6 bases). V was clipped by 6 bases and J by 0 bases, with 11 bases between them. This CDR3 region has 14 residues. The germline V gene encodes CDR1 SNHLY and CDR2 FYNNEI. As DNA, the CDR3 is TGTGCCAGCAGGTTACAGGGAGCTAACTATGGCTACACCTTC. This translates into CASRLQGANYGYTF.

This sequence joins TRBV19 and TRBJ1-1; D is ambiguous. This CDR3 is 15 amino acids long. Trimming removed 1 base from V and 0 bases from J, with 9 bases in between. Germline CDR1 is LNHDA and CDR2 is SQIVND (reference sequence). Here the CDR3 reads CASSIVGLMNTEAFF. CDR3 in DNA: TGTGCCAGTAGTATAGTTGGGCTAATGAACACTGAAGCTTTCTTT.

This clone was counted a few times. The chain employs TRBV19 and TRBJ1-2; 11 positions agree with TRBD1. Germline CDR1 is LNHDA and CDR2 is SQIVND (reference sequence). Unmatched junction bases numbered 10, after V lost 5 bases and J lost 5 bases. This CDR3 spans 16 amino acids. The CDR3 spells CASSEGQGAFGYGYTF. The CDR3 nucleotides read TGTGCCAGTAGTGAAGGACAGGGGGCGTTCGGGTATGGCTACACCTTC. The complete variable domain, with remaining parts taken from reference TRBV19 and TRBJ1-2, reads DGGITQSPKYLFRKEGQNVTLSCEQNLNHDAMYWYRQDPGQGLRLIYYSQIVNDFQKGDIAEGYSVSREKKESFPLTVTSAQKNPTAFYLCASSEGQGAFGYGYTFGSGTRLTVV.

This clone was seen only a few times. The chain combines TRBV29-1 with TRBJ2-5; D is uncertain. Deletions cut 4 bases from V and 5 bases from J, with 8 bases between. The CDR3 contains 11 residues. Germline V gene data show CDR1 as SQVTM and CDR2 as ANQGSEA. CDR3 region: CSVAPGETQYF. CDR3 bases: TGCAGCGTTGCCCCAGGCGAGACCCAGTACTTC. Complete variable domain (other parts from reference TRBV29-1 and TRBJ2-5): SAVISQKPSRDICQRGTSLTIQCQVDSQVTMMFWYRQQPGQSLTLIATANQGSEATYESGFVIDKFPISRPNLTFSTLTVSNMSPEDSSIYLCSVAPGETQYFGPGTRLLVL.

The chain joins TRBV5-4 to TRBJ1-2; no clear D. The germline V gene has CDR1 SGHNT and CDR2 YYREEE (reference sequence). With 2 bases removed from V and 5 bases from J, the gap between germline ends came to 13 bases. This CDR3 comprises 14 residues. CDR3 in DNA: TGTGCCAGCAGCTTAGCGAACAGAGGGTATGGCTACACCTTC. Protein product: CASSLANRGYGYTF.

The chain links TRBV19 to TRBJ1-1; 7 bases match TRBD1. The CDR3 contains 16 residues. Germline trimming cut 5 bases from V and 5 bases from J; bases unmatched to any gene: 14. The V gene's germline CDR1 is LNHDA and CDR2 SQIVND (reference sequence). The CDR3 loop is CASSSQSDRARTEAFF. DNA for the CDR3: TGTGCCAGTAGTTCCCAGAGTGACAGGGCTCGAACTGAAGCTTTCTTT.

The rearrangement links TRBV2 to TRBJ2-3, with 11 positions matching TRBD2. CDR1 and CDR2 (germline): SNHLY, FYNNEI. CDR3 length: 15 amino acids. The V segment lost 5 bases and the J segment 2 bases; nucleotides outside the gene matches: 3. This chain's CDR3 is CASSRLAGNTDTQYF. CDR3 DNA sequence: TGTGCCAGCAGTAGACTAGCGGGGAACACAGATACGCAGTATTTT.

CDR3 sequence reads: CASSLSGGPYNEQFF. CDR3 coding DNA: TGTGCCAGCAGCTTATCGGGGGGGCCCTACAATGAGCAGTTCTTC. The V gene is TRBV7-3, the J gene TRBJ2-1; 8 positions agree with TRBD2. The CDR3 consists of 15 residues. Germline CDR1 is SGHTA and CDR2 is FQGTGA. V shed 2 bases, J shed 2 bases, and the junction held 2 bases outside the gene matches.

In DNA, the CDR3 is TGTGCCAGTAGCATGGGGGGGGTCCGGGGCTACACCTTC. Translating it yields CASSMGGVRGYTF. The genes are TRBV19 and TRBJ1-2; D is possibly TRBD1 (5 bases). Trimming cost V 6 bases and J 8 bases, with 16 bases left between them. From germline, CDR1 is LNHDA and CDR2 SQIVND (reference sequence). The CDR3 has 13 amino acids.

This rearrangement joins TRBV19 to TRBJ1-5; perhaps TRBD1 as D (6 bases). V lost 10 bases and J 2 bases, leaving 18 bases between the germline ends. Germline CDR1 LNHDA, CDR2 SQIVND (reference sequence). CDR3 length equals 15 residues. For the CDR3, the DNA is TGTGCCACCAGAGGAAGGGGGTACGGCAATCAGCCCCAGCATTTT. It yields the protein CATRGRGYGNQPQHF.

The chain employs TRBV6-6 and TRBJ1-5, with a possible D match to TRBD1 (5 bases). CDR3 length equals 15 residues. Looked up from germline, CDR1 is MNHNY and CDR2 is SVGAGI (reference sequence). Trimming removed 5 bases from V and 3 bases from J, with 14 bases in between. The CDR3 loop reads CASSTAAGDNQPQHF. CDR3 nucleotide sequence: TGTGCCAGCAGTACGGCGGCGGGGGACAATCAGCCCCAGCATTTT.

In DNA form, the CDR3 reads TGTGCCAGCAGTGGGCGGGCAATTAACTATGGCTACACCTTC. It yields the protein CASSGRAINYGYTF. The V gene is TRBV6-1, the J gene TRBJ1-2; D uncertain. CDR1 is MNHNS and CDR2 is SASEGT in the germline V gene. V shed 4 bases and J shed 1 base, with 10 bases lying between them. The CDR3 is made up of 14 amino acids.

The chain employs TRBV30 and TRBJ1-1, with D uncertain. The V end lost 2 bases, the J end lost 1 base, and 8 bases lay between the germline ends. This CDR3 has 13 residues. In germline, CDR1 is GTSNPN, CDR2 SVGIG (reference sequence). The CDR3 spells CAWSRGKNTEAFF. For the CDR3, the DNA is TGTGCCTGGAGTCGCGGTAAGAACACTGAAGCTTTCTTT.

The CDR3 nucleotides are TGTGCCAGCAGGGGACTAGCGGGGACCCACACCGGGGAGCTGTTTTTT. Its translation is CASRGLAGTHTGELFF. This sequence joins TRBV2 and TRBJ2-2; 13 positions match TRBD2. With V trimmed by 6 bases and J by 3 bases, 4 bases remained unmatched. The V gene's germline CDR1 is SNHLY and CDR2 FYNNEI. The CDR3 runs 16 residues.